The next 27 T cell receptor beta chains were all read from a single sample in a study of blood T cell repertoires in COVID-19. The protocol was immunoSEQ multiplex PCR, while the TCRdb copy is restricted to in-frame clones and leaves out a portion. The sample has around 300,000 clones, roughly nine tenths seen once; the top ten hold 1.5% to 2%. Sequenced: PBMCs or T cells enriched from blood (not recorded which). Receptor source: a woman aged 35 to 49 who had recovered from COVID-19.

The CDR3 loop reads CASSKGLAWIDTQYF. The CDR3 coding sequence is TGCGCCAGCAGCAAGGGACTAGCCTGGATTGACACGCAGTATTTT. This chain links TRBV5-1 with TRBJ2-3, with 9 bases aligning to TRBD2. The germline V gene has CDR1 SGHRS and CDR2 YFSETQ. V lost 4 bases and J lost 9; bases outside the gene matches: 12. The CDR3 has 15 amino acids.

This clone was seen a few times. This same CDR3 is encoded by further DNA sequences in the sample. This chain links TRBV3-1 (or the pseudogene TRBV3-2) with TRBJ1-2; D might be TRBD1 (5 bases). Germline V gene data show CDR1 as LGHDT and CDR2 as YNNKEL (reference sequence). The CDR3 totals 13 residues. Trimming removed 5 bases at V and 4 bases at J, with 11 bases between. The CDR3 spells CASSGALSYGYTF. As DNA, the CDR3 is TGTGCCAGCAGCGGGGCGCTCTCCTATGGCTACACCTTC.

The gene calls are TRBV5-6 and TRBJ1-5; D is unclear. Germline loops: CDR1 SGHDT, CDR2 YYEEEE. This CDR3 region has 16 residues. Trimming removed 3 bases at V and 0 bases at J, with 13 bases between. The CDR3 sequence is CASSSSVEYSNQPQHF. DNA of the CDR3: TGTGCCAGCAGCTCGAGTGTGGAGTATAGCAATCAGCCCCAGCATTTT.

This clone was counted only a few times. This chain joins TRBV6-4 and TRBJ2-3; TRBD2 matches at 10 bases. Unmatched junction bases numbered 3, after V lost 2 bases and J lost 4 bases. The germline V gene has CDR1 MRHNA and CDR2 SNTAGT. This CDR3 is built from 15 residues. The chain's CDR3 is CASSDRLAGADTQYF. The DNA of the CDR3 is TGTGCCAGCAGTGACCGGCTAGCGGGAGCAGATACGCAGTATTTT.

The V gene is TRBV4-1, the J gene TRBJ1-6; TRBD1 matches at 7 bases. Germline V gene sequence: CDR1 MGHRA, CDR2 YSYEKL. The CDR3 sequence is 16 residues long. Trimming removed 1 base from V and 4 bases from J; junction bases left unmatched: 4. In DNA form, the CDR3 reads TGCGCCAGCAGCCAAGCGGAGACAGGGTATAATTCACCCCTCCACTTT. Its protein product is CASSQAETGYNSPLHF.

The gene calls are TRBV3-1 (or the pseudogene TRBV3-2) and TRBJ2-3; no firm D call. The CDR3 covers 13 residues. Trimming removed 1 base at V and 4 bases at J, with 6 bases between. Germline values: CDR1 LGHDT, CDR2 YNNKEL (reference sequence). The CDR3 sequence is CASSQVRADTQYF. The CDR3 DNA reads as TGTGCCAGCAGCCAAGTGAGAGCAGATACGCAGTATTTT.

The V gene is TRBV5-1, the J gene TRBJ2-3; D is ambiguous. The CDR3 has 14 amino acids. Deletions cut 3 bases from V and 0 bases from J, with 8 bases between. CDR1 and CDR2 from the germline V gene are SGHRS and YFSETQ. The CDR3 DNA is TGCGCCAGCAGCTCTCAGGTTAGCACAGATACGCAGTATTTT. Encoded protein: CASSSQVSTDTQYF.

The genes are TRBV12-3 or TRBV12-4 and TRBJ2-3; TRBD2 matches 7 bases. This CDR3 contains 13 residues. The V and J ends lost 4 bases and 8 bases, in that order; junction bases with no gene match: 6. Written as DNA, the CDR3 is TGTGCCAGCAGTTCAAGGGAGGGGACTACGCAGTATTTT. It encodes CASSSREGTTQYF.

About this clone: Other DNA sequences within the sample encode an identical CDR3. The V gene is TRBV18, the J gene TRBJ1-2; D might be TRBD1 (6 bases). The CDR3 extends over 13 amino acids. The germline gives CDR1 KGHSH, CDR2 LQKENI. V was pared by 3 bases and J by 2 bases, with 7 bases between. CDR3 DNA: TGTGCCAGCTCACCCGACAGGAACTATGGCTACACCTTC. Translated, it gives CASSPDRNYGYTF.

This clone was detected only once. The CDR3, as DNA: TGTGCCAGTAGTAGCCAGGGATTGGGCGATGGCTACACCTTC. It yields the protein CASSSQGLGDGYTF. The chain carries TRBV19 and TRBJ1-2, with D perhaps TRBD1 (5 bases). Germline V gives CDR1 LNHDA, CDR2 SQIVND (reference sequence). The CDR3 covers 14 residues. V lost 4 bases, J lost 6 bases, and 15 bases lay in between.

In this sample, this clone turned up once. The chain links TRBV6-1 to TRBJ1-6; D may be TRBD1 (5 bases). V was shortened by 2 bases and J by 9 bases, with 20 bases between the two germline ends. This CDR3 contains 17 residues. Per the germline V gene, CDR1 is MNHNS and CDR2 is SASEGT. CDR3 sequence: CASSELGRDREGSPLHF. The CDR3 coding sequence is TGTGCCAGCAGTGAATTGGGCAGGGATAGAGAAGGTTCACCCCTCCACTTT.

Here the CDR3 DNA reads TGTGCTAGTGGTAAATCCCCAGGGGAGAGCACTGAAGCTTTCTTT. It is translated as CASGKSPGESTEAFF. The chain couples TRBV12-5 to TRBJ1-1; a possible D gene is TRBD1 (6 bases). Trimming cost V 5 bases and J 4 bases, with 17 bases left between them. This CDR3 is 15 amino acids long. CDR1 is LGHNT and CDR2 is FRNRAP in the germline V gene.

This chain connects TRBV7-2 to TRBJ2-3, with D possibly being TRBD2 (6 bases). Deletions cut 1 base from V and 6 bases from J, with 20 bases between. Germline-derived CDR1 and CDR2 are SGHTA and FQGNSA. The length of the CDR3 is 17 residues. The CDR3 loop reads CASSLVFRDSPGDTQYF. In DNA form, the CDR3 reads TGTGCCAGCAGCTTAGTCTTTCGGGACTCCCCGGGGGATACGCAGTATTTT.

The V and J genes are TRBV19 and TRBJ1-4; 10 bases fit TRBD1. The CDR3 spans 15 residues. Germline V gene data show CDR1 as LNHDA and CDR2 as SQIVND (reference sequence). V lost 5 bases to trimming and J lost 6 bases; unmatched junction nucleotides: 6. CDR3 region: CASSLTGTGDEKLFF. As DNA, the CDR3 is TGTGCCAGTAGTTTGACCGGGACAGGGGATGAAAAACTGTTTTTT.

V usage is TRBV5-1 and J usage is TRBJ1-4, with D possibly matching TRBD1 (6 bases). The V and J ends lost 4 bases and 2 bases respectively, with 12 bases between them. Germline lookup yields CDR1 SGHRS and CDR2 YFSETQ. The CDR3 extends over 15 amino acids. The CDR3: CASSLTGSTNEKLFF. Here the CDR3 DNA reads TGCGCCAGCAGCCTAACAGGGTCTACTAATGAAAAACTGTTTTTT.

Notes on this clone: A much larger clone sits a single nucleotide away, making a read error possible. Additional DNA sequences in this sample encode the identical CDR3. The CDR3 region is CASSYGRNTEAFF. CDR3 in DNA: TGTGCCAGCAGTTACGGGAGGAACACTGAAGCTTTCTTT. The chain links TRBV6-5 to TRBJ1-1; D unclear. The CDR3 runs to 13 residues. Trimming took off 2 bases at V and 1 base at J, with 5 bases between the two ends. Per the germline V gene, CDR1 is MNHEY and CDR2 is SVGAGI.

The chain has TRBV5-1 and TRBJ1-2, with D uncertain. The CDR3 runs to 15 residues. Germline V gene sequence: CDR1 SGHRS, CDR2 YFSETQ. Deletions cut 0 bases from V and 10 bases from J, with 19 bases between. CDR3 region: CASSLDIGGVYDYTF. The DNA of the CDR3 is TGCGCCAGCAGCTTGGATATTGGCGGAGTCTACGACTACACCTTC.

The V call is TRBV9, the J call TRBJ2-7, with TRBD2 matching 11 bases. This CDR3 region has 15 residues. V lost 4 bases to trimming and J lost 0 bases; unmatched junction nucleotides: 3. Germline CDR1 and CDR2: SGDLS and YYNGEE. DNA for the CDR3: TGTGCCAGCAGCCGTACTAGCGGGAGCTCCTACGAGCAGTACTTC. Amino acids: CASSRTSGSSYEQYF.

The CDR3: CASSADRNSNQPQHF. CDR3 in DNA: TGTGCCAGCTCAGCTGACAGGAATAGCAATCAGCCCCAGCATTTT. This chain links TRBV18 with TRBJ1-5; D might be TRBD1 (6 bases). The ends were cut back, 5 bases at V and 0 bases at J, with 11 bases in the middle. The CDR3 is 15 residues long. CDR1 KGHSH and CDR2 LQKENI come from the germline V gene.

The rearrangement uses TRBV5-8 and TRBJ2-3; 12 bases fit TRBD1. Trimming removed 5 bases from V and 2 bases from J; junction bases left unmatched: 6. CDR1 is SGHTS and CDR2 is YDEGEE in the germline V gene. The CDR3 is 16 amino acids. The CDR3: CASSSGTGGNTDTQYF. CDR3 bases: TGTGCCAGCAGTTCCGGGACAGGGGGCAACACAGATACGCAGTATTTT.

This clone was seen once. The rearrangement joins TRBV18 to TRBJ2-1, with 7 bases that match TRBD2. Germline CDR1 is KGHSH and CDR2 is LQKENI. The CDR3 loop spans 16 amino acids. Losses at the gene ends were 3 bases for V and 2 bases for J; bases not matched to a gene: 7. The chain's CDR3 is CASSPPGAGTYNEQFF. CDR3 DNA sequence: TGTGCCAGCTCACCGCCGGGAGCGGGAACCTACAATGAGCAGTTCTTC.

The chain carries TRBV6-5 and TRBJ1-3; 10 bases agree with TRBD1. The CDR3 spans 13 residues. Germline CDR1 reads MNHEY; CDR2 reads SVGAGI. V shed 5 bases and J 7 bases; nucleotides not matched to a gene: 2. The CDR3 spells CASSQDRGNTIYF. The CDR3 bases are TGTGCCAGCAGTCAGGACAGGGGGAACACCATATATTTT.

CDR3 in amino acids: CASSLAGDGETQYF. DNA of the CDR3: TGTGCCAGCAGCCTAGCGGGAGATGGAGAGACCCAGTACTTC. This chain joins TRBV2 and TRBJ2-5, with TRBD2 identical over 10 bases. The length of the CDR3 is 14 residues. The J segment lost 4 bases and the V segment lost 6 bases, leaving 5 bases of the junction unmatched. Germline V gene data show CDR1 as SNHLY and CDR2 as FYNNEI.

J is TRBJ1-1 and V is TRBV2, with 11 bases fitting TRBD1. The germline V gene encodes CDR1 SNHLY and CDR2 FYNNEI. The J segment lost 1 base and the V segment lost 5 bases, leaving 6 bases of the junction unmatched. This CDR3 region has 16 residues. The CDR3 region has the DNA TGTGCCAGCAGTTTCCCGGGACAGGGGGGGAACACTGAAGCTTTCTTT. Translation gives CASSFPGQGGNTEAFF.

The chain employs TRBV7-9 and TRBJ1-4; weak D call: TRBD1 (6 bases). The CDR3 has 15 residues. Germline CDR1 is SEHNR and CDR2 is FQNEAQ (reference sequence). Trimming took 5 bases from V and 7 from J, leaving 17 bases between them. CDR3 amino acids: CASSPTAGVAEKLFF. In DNA form, the CDR3 reads TGTGCCAGCAGCCCCACAGCAGGGGTTGCTGAAAAACTGTTTTTT.

V usage is TRBV5-4 and J usage is TRBJ1-4, with 7 bases aligning to TRBD1. Germline CDR1 SGHNT, CDR2 YYREEE (reference sequence). J was trimmed by 6 bases and V by 7 bases; bases with no gene match: 9. CDR3 size: 14 residues. CDR3: CASHRRGRDEKLFF. CDR3 nucleotide sequence: TGTGCCAGCCATAGGAGGGGGCGGGATGAAAAACTGTTTTTT.

Concerning this clone itself: Other DNA sequences from this sample encode an identical CDR3 as well. The chain combines TRBV7-9 with TRBJ1-5; D perhaps matches TRBD1 (5 bases). The germline V and J ends were trimmed by 5 bases and 2 bases, with 10 bases remaining between them. Germline assignment: CDR1 SEHNR and CDR2 FQNEAQ (reference sequence). This CDR3 has 14 amino acids. The CDR3 loop is CASSPGTGNQPQHF. CDR3 bases: TGTGCCAGCAGCCCAGGGACTGGCAATCAGCCCCAGCATTTT.